This T cell receptor beta chain was identified during a study of T cells in Graves' hyperthyroidism and ophthalmopathy. General observations from the study: A 13 V-J model separated ophthalmopathy from stable hyperthyroidism.

RNA transcripts yielded amplified TCR beta CDR3 regions. The TCR CDR3 was amplified in a first-round RT-PCR using the HTBI primer set. TCRdb itself ran the multiplex PCR reads through MiXCR, one entry per CDR3 protein. The sample includes some 800,000 distinct CDR3 sequences, 38% of them seen just once. This clonotype was seen a few times. The antigen is undetermined. The CDR3 has 15 amino acids. Germline V gene sequence: CDR1 LGHNA, CDR2 YNFKEQ. The V end lost 4 bases, the J end lost 1 base, and 13 bases lay between the germline ends. Patients were excluded for uncontrolled infection, other autoimmune disease, pregnancy or lactation. Thyroid ultrasound and orbital computed tomography, with clinical symptoms and serum thyroxine and TRAb, informed diagnoses.

V usage is TRBV4-2 and J usage is TRBJ1-1; D is uncertain. The material sequenced was blood. This clonotype was sampled from a man between 18 and 35 years old with Graves' hyperthyroidism. CDR3 sequence (DNA): TGTGCCAGCAGCCCCCAAGGTACAACGAACACTGAAGCTTTCTTT. Amino acid sequence: CASSPQGTTNTEAFF.